Presented here are 7 T cell receptor beta chains from one specimen sequenced in a study of PD-1 blockade in mismatch repair-deficient tumors. This table comes from immunoSEQ multiplex PCR, and its TCRdb copy is limited to in-frame clones, with some not included. The sample has tens of thousands of clones, more than 65% seen once; the top ten hold roughly 2.7%. Sequencing used peripheral blood, obtained 12 weeks after starting pembrolizumab. The receptors were sampled from an adult with mismatch repair-deficient cancer.

J is TRBJ2-7 and V is TRBV28; weak D call: TRBD2 (6 bases). Trimming pared 8 bases from V and 2 bases from J, leaving 22 bases between. CDR3 length equals 16 residues. Germline V CDR1 and CDR2: MDHEN, SYDVKM. CDR3 coding DNA: TGTGCCAGCGGGTTCTCGGCGGGCTGGGGGGCCTACGAGCAGTACTTC. Translated: CASGFSAGWGAYEQYF.

This clone was seen only once. The chain recombines TRBV6-5 with TRBJ2-7, with 8 bases that match TRBD1. V trimming: 0 bases; J trimming: 4 bases; junction bases outside the gene matches: 2. The CDR3 length is 14 residues. The germline CDR1 and CDR2 sequences are MNHEY and SVGAGI. CDR3 amino acids: CASSYSRDRYEQYF. The CDR3, as DNA: TGTGCCAGCAGTTACTCACGGGACAGGTACGAGCAGTACTTC.

This chain uses TRBV29-1 with TRBJ2-7; 16 nucleotides match TRBD2. The germline V gene has CDR1 SQVTM and CDR2 ANQGSEA. The length of the CDR3 is 17 residues. J lost 0 bases, V lost 6 bases, and 8 bases had no gene match. The CDR3, as DNA: TGCAGCGTCCAGGGACTAGCGGGAGGGCGAGACTCCTACGAGCAGTACTTC. Its protein is CSVQGLAGGRDSYEQYF.

The chain recombines TRBV25-1 with TRBJ1-1, with no clear D. Germline assignment: CDR1 MGHDK and CDR2 SYGVNS. V was clipped by 6 bases and J by 5 bases, with 10 bases between them. The CDR3 contains 12 residues. CDR3 loop: CASSKGATEAFF. CDR3 sequence (DNA): TGTGCCAGCAGCAAAGGTGCGACTGAAGCTTTCTTT.

The chain employs TRBV5-8 and TRBJ2-3; D is unresolved. This CDR3 is built from 12 residues. Deletions cut 0 bases from V and 7 bases from J, with 6 bases between. The germline gives CDR1 SGHTS, CDR2 YDEGEE. The CDR3: CASSLAPNTQYF. DNA of the CDR3: TGTGCCAGCAGCTTGGCGCCAAATACGCAGTATTTT.

V usage is TRBV27 and J usage is TRBJ2-3; no reliable D call. There are 13 residues in the CDR3. Germline V gene data show CDR1 as MNHEY and CDR2 as SMNVEV (reference sequence). V gave up 6 bases and J gave up 1 base, with 8 bases separating them. CDR3 nucleotide sequence: TGTGCCAGCAGGGTGATCGGCACAGATACGCAGTATTTT. Its translation is CASRVIGTDTQYF.

The chain carries TRBV19 and TRBJ2-5; TRBD2 matches 8 bases. The CDR3 consists of 15 residues. The germline V gene has CDR1 LNHDA and CDR2 SQIVND (reference sequence). V lost 1 base to trimming and J lost 2 bases; unmatched junction nucleotides: 3. Here the CDR3 DNA reads TGTGCCAGTAGTATAGCGGGAGGGCCTCAAGAGACCCAGTACTTC. It is translated as CASSIAGGPQETQYF.